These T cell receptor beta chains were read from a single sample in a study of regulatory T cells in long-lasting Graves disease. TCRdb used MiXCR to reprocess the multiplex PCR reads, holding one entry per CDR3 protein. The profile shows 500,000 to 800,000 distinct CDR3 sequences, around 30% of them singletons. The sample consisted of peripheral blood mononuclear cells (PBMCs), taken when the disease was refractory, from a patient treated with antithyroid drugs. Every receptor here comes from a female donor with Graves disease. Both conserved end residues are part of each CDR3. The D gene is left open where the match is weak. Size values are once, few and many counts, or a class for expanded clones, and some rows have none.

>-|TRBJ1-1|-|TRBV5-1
TGCGCCAGCAGCCTCGAGACGAACACTGAAGCTTTCTTT
CASSLETNTEAFF
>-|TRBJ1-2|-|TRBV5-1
TGCGCCAGCAGCTTGGGATGGGGGGGAACGAACTATGGCTACACCTTC
CASSLGWGGTNYGYTF
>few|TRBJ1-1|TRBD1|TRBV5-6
TGTGCCAGCAGGACAGGGGGCCTGGTATACACTGAAGCTTTCTTT
CASRTGGLVYTEAFF
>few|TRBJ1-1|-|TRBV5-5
TGTGCCAGCAGCCGAATCTCAGGGTTGAACACTGAAGCTTTCTTT
CASSRISGLNTEAFF
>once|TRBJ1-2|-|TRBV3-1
TGTGCCAGCAAGGAGGCGGGCTATGGCTACACCTTC
CASKEAGYGYTF
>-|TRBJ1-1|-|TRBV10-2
TGCGCCAGCAGTGAAGACATGTCGGTCACTGAAGCTTTCTTT
CASSEDMSVTEAFF
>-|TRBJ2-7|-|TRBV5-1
TGCGCCAGCAGCTTGAACCGGGACGCGCTCTCCTACGAGCAGTACTTC
CASSLNRDALSYEQYF
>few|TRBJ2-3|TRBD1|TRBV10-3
TGTGCCATCAGTGGCGGGACAGGGGGCTTCGACACGCAGTATTTT
CAISGGTGGFDTQYF
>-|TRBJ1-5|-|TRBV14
TGTGCCAGCAGCCAAGTCTACAGGAGTTCTAGCAATCAGCCCCAGCATTTT
CASSQVYRSSSNQPQHF
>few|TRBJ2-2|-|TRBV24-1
TGTGCCACCAGTCTCGGCACCGGGGAGCTGTTTTTT
CATSLGTGELFF
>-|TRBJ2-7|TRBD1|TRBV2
TGTGCCAGCAGCCAGACCTGGGACAGCTCCTACGAGCAGTACTTC
CASSQTWDSSYEQYF
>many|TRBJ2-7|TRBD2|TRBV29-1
TGCAGCGGGCGAAGTCCCGGGACTAGCGGGAGCTACGAGCAGTACTTC
CSGRSPGTSGSYEQYF
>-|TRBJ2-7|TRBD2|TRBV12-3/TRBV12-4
TGTGCCAGCAGTTTGGCTGCGGGACTAGCGATCTACGAGCAGTACTTC
CASSLAAGLAIYEQYF
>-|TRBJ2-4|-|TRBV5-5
TGTGCCAGCAGCCCCTCGGGACCGGGGGATCAGTACTTC
CASSPSGPGDQYF
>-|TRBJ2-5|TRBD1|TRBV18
TGTGCCAGCTCGCGGGACAGGGGATGGGAGACCCAGTACTTC
CASSRDRGWETQYF
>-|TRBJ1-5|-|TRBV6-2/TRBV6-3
TGTGCCAGCGTCGACAGGACCAATCAGCCCCAGCATTTT
CASVDRTNQPQHF
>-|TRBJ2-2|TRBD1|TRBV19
TGTGCCAGTAGTATAGCCGGGACAGGGGGCACCGGGGAGCTGTTTTTT
CASSIAGTGGTGELFF
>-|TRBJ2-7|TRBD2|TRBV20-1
TGCAGTGCTAGAGGGTCCGGGGGGTACGTTATCTACGAGCAGTACTTC
CSARGSGGYVIYEQYF
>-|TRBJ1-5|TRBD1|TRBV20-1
TGCAGTGCTAGAGATCTACAGGGGCATCAGCCCCAGCATTTT
CSARDLQGHQPQHF
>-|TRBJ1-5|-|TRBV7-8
TGTGCCAGCAGCCTAAAAGACAGGACGAATCAGCCCCAGCATTTT
CASSLKDRTNQPQHF
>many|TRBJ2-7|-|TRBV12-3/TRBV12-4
TGTGCCAGCAGCTTGGGCAGGGTCTACGAGCAGTACTTC
CASSLGRVYEQYF
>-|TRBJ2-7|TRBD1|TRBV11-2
TGTGCCAGCAGCTCGGGACAGGTGAGGGGCGAGCAGTACTTC
CASSSGQVRGEQYF